A single sample gave rise to the 18 T cell receptor beta chains below, sequenced in a study of T cells after posttransplantation cyclophosphamide. Sequencing used immunoSEQ multiplex PCR; TCRdb keeps in-frame clones, though not all of them. The sample has 34,000 or so clones, none seen only once; the top ten hold approximately 7.2%. The sample consisted of PBMCs. The receptors come from a woman aged 45-60 years in good health and a related stem cell transplant donor.

In this sample, this clone turned up many times. V gene TRBV19 combines with J gene TRBJ1-4; tentative D call: TRBD1 (5 bases). The CDR3 spans 15 residues. Germline V gene sequence: CDR1 LNHDA, CDR2 SQIVND (reference sequence). V was pared by 6 bases and J by 2 bases, with 13 bases between. CDR3 amino acids: CASSPQGLTNEKLFF. The CDR3 region has the DNA TGTGCCAGTAGCCCCCAGGGTTTGACTAATGAAAAACTGTTTTTT.

This clone was detected many times. The CDR3 region is CASSLLTSGRGAYQETQYF. Here the CDR3 DNA reads TGTGCCAGCAGTTTACTTACTAGCGGGAGAGGGGCATACCAAGAGACCCAGTACTTC. The gene calls are TRBV28 and TRBJ2-5, with 11 bases aligning to TRBD2. CDR1 and CDR2 (germline): MDHEN, SYDVKM. This CDR3 has 19 amino acids. V lost 2 bases and J lost 0; bases outside the gene matches: 11.

Many counts were recorded for this clone. V is TRBV4-1 and J is TRBJ2-5, with TRBD2 matching over 8 bases. Germline values: CDR1 MGHRA, CDR2 YSYEKL. Trimming at V came to 0 bases and at J to 2 bases, leaving 5 bases not matched to a gene. This CDR3 is 16 amino acids long. The CDR3 DNA follows: TGCGCCAGCAGCCAAGAGTCAACTAGCGGACAAGAGACCCAGTACTTC. Encoded protein: CASSQESTSGQETQYF.

J is TRBJ2-5 and V is TRBV5-1, with D hard to call. CDR3 length: 14 amino acids. The V and J ends lost 4 bases and 1 base respectively, with 11 bases between them. Germline-derived CDR1 and CDR2 are SGHRS and YFSETQ. For the CDR3, the DNA is TGCGCCAGCAGCGGTGGGCCAGGCCAAGAGACCCAGTACTTC. It codes for CASSGGPGQETQYF.

The sample holds many counts of this clone. This chain uses TRBV30 with TRBJ1-3; the D is unclear. Trimming removed 0 bases at V and 4 bases at J, with 7 bases between. This CDR3 has 13 residues. CDR1 and CDR2 from the germline V gene are GTSNPN and SVGIG (reference sequence). In nucleotides, the CDR3 is TGTGCCTGGAGTGTAGGGCCGGGAAACACCATATATTTT. Protein product: CAWSVGPGNTIYF. Full variable domain (outside the CDR3, taken from reference TRBV30 and TRBJ1-3): SQTIHQWPATLVQPVGSPLSLECTVEGTSNPNLYWYRQAAGRGLQLLFYSVGIGQISSEVPQNLSASRPQDRQFILSSKKLLLSDSGFYLCAWSVGPGNTIYFGEGSWLTVV.

In this sample, this clone turned up many times. The chain uses TRBV11-2 and TRBJ1-1; maybe TRBD1 (5 bases). In germline, CDR1 is SGHAT, CDR2 FQNNGV. Trimming stripped 5 bases from V and 10 bases from J, with 14 bases between. The CDR3 length is 12 residues. DNA of the CDR3: TGTGCCAGCAGCGGGGCCGGCTGGGGAGCTTTCTTT. This gives the protein CASSGAGWGAFF. The full variable domain, completed using reference TRBV11-2 and TRBJ1-1, is EAGVAQSPRYKIIEKRQSVAFWCNPISGHATLYWYQQILGQGPKLLIQFQNNGVVDDSQLPKDRFSAERLKGVDSTLKIQPAKLEDSAVYLCASSGAGWGAFFGQGTRLTVV.

This clone occurred a few times. This chain uses TRBV12-3 or TRBV12-4 with TRBJ2-5, with TRBD2 matching 7 bases. This CDR3 spans 14 amino acids. Unmatched junction bases numbered 8, after V lost 5 bases and J lost 5 bases. The CDR3 protein is CASSTGLPRETQYF. CDR3 nucleotide sequence: TGTGCCAGCAGTACGGGACTACCCCGGGAGACCCAGTACTTC.

In this sample, this clone turned up many times. The chain has TRBV5-4 and TRBJ2-2, with TRBD2 as a possible D gene (5 bases). The CDR3 sequence is 16 residues long. The ends were cut back, 0 bases at V and 9 bases at J, with 18 bases in the middle. Germline CDR1 reads SGHNT; CDR2 reads YYREEE (reference sequence). DNA for the CDR3: TGTGCCAGCAGCTTGGGCGGAGGCCGGGGAGACCGGGAGCTGTTTTTT. The encoded protein is CASSLGGGRGDRELFF.

The chain recombines TRBV30 with TRBJ1-5; D gene unclear. Germline values: CDR1 GTSNPN, CDR2 SVGIG (reference sequence). This CDR3 contains 14 residues. V was clipped by 8 bases and J by 3 bases, with 17 bases between them. The CDR3 coding sequence is TGTGCCCATTCAAAAGGTCCTCTCAATCAGCCCCAGCATTTT. It encodes CAHSKGPLNQPQHF.

At least ten counts were recorded for this clone. This sequence joins TRBV15 and TRBJ2-1; weak D call: TRBD1 (5 bases). Trimming stripped 0 bases from V and 3 bases from J, with 9 bases between. The CDR3 runs to 15 residues. CDR1 is LNHNV and CDR2 is YYDKDF in the germline V gene (reference sequence). CDR3 sequence (DNA): TGTGCCACCAGCAGAGAACGGACATTCTACAATGAGCAGTTCTTC. Translated, it gives CATSRERTFYNEQFF. Looking up the rest from reference TRBV15 and TRBJ2-1 gives the full variable domain: DAMVIQNPRYQVTQFGKPVTLSCSQTLNHNVMYWYQQKSSQAPKLLFHYYDKDFNNEADTPDNFQSRRPNTSFCFLDIRSPGLGDTAMYLCATSRERTFYNEQFFGPGTRLTVL.

This clone was counted ten times or more. The gene calls are TRBV7-9 and TRBJ2-1, with a weak D call TRBD2 (5 bases). Trimming took off 1 base at V and 8 bases at J, with 12 bases between the two ends. The CDR3 consists of 14 residues. Germline V lookup: CDR1 SEHNR, CDR2 FQNEAQ (reference sequence). The CDR3 DNA reads TGTGCCAGCAGCTTAGATTTTCTAGCCCATGAGCAGTTCTTC. This codes for CASSLDFLAHEQFF.

Ten or more counts support this clone. This chain joins TRBV11-2 and TRBJ2-7; TRBD1 aligns across 7 bases. This CDR3 has 14 residues. V shed 6 bases and J 1 base; nucleotides not matched to a gene: 6. In germline, CDR1 is SGHAT, CDR2 FQNNGV. CDR3 in DNA: TGTGCCAGCAGTACCGGGACAGCGTCCTACGAGCAGTACTTC. As protein: CASSTGTASYEQYF.

This clone was observed many times. This rearrangement joins TRBV15 to TRBJ1-5; possibly TRBD1 for D (5 bases). Germline CDR1 reads LNHNV; CDR2 reads YYDKDF (reference sequence). This CDR3 is 16 amino acids long. Trimming pared 6 bases from V and 3 bases from J, leaving 18 bases between. The DNA of the CDR3 is TGTGCCACCAGATTCCAGGGTTACGGTAACAATCAGCCCCAGCATTTT. Translated: CATRFQGYGNNQPQHF.

This clone occurred many times. The J gene is TRBJ2-5, the V gene TRBV5-4, with TRBD2 matching over 7 bases. Germline V gene sequence: CDR1 SGHNT, CDR2 YYREEE (reference sequence). J was trimmed by 5 bases and V by 2 bases; bases with no gene match: 3. The CDR3 has 13 amino acids. The CDR3 DNA is TGTGCCAGCAGCTTACGGGGAGGGGAGACCCAGTACTTC. Its protein is CASSLRGGETQYF.

This clone has only a few counts. This sequence joins TRBV5-1 and TRBJ1-1; maybe TRBD1 (6 bases). Germline V gene lookup returns CDR1 SGHRS and CDR2 YFSETQ. V lost 7 bases, J lost 2 bases, and 15 bases lay in between. The CDR3 runs 14 residues. CDR3 bases: TGCGCCAGCGGCGAACGGACAGCCAACACTGAAGCTTTCTTT. Amino acid sequence: CASGERTANTEAFF.

This clone was seen a few times. The J gene is TRBJ2-7, the V gene TRBV5-4, with 9 bases identical to TRBD1. The CDR3 length is 16 residues. The V gene end was trimmed by 5 bases and the J gene end by 1 base; junction bases not matched to a gene: 10. The germline V gene encodes CDR1 SGHNT and CDR2 YYREEE (reference sequence). The chain's CDR3 is CASSYPGQGLSYEQYF. CDR3 DNA: TGTGCCAGCAGTTACCCGGGACAGGGTTTGTCCTACGAGCAGTACTTC.

This clone came up many times. V is TRBV9 and J is TRBJ2-1; 11 nucleotides line up with TRBD2. The CDR3 is made up of 16 amino acids. Germline assignment: CDR1 SGDLS and CDR2 YYNGEE. Trimming cost V 3 bases and J 3 bases; bases outside gene matches: 5. This chain's CDR3 is CASSETSGSVYNEQFF. The CDR3 region has the DNA TGTGCCAGCAGCGAAACTAGCGGGAGTGTCTACAATGAGCAGTTCTTC.

This clone was recorded a few times. The chain's CDR3 is CSVPTGLGGYTF. For the CDR3, the DNA is TGCAGCGTCCCCACAGGGTTGGGTGGCTACACCTTC. V and J are TRBV29-1 and TRBJ1-2; maybe TRBD1 (6 bases). The germline V gene has CDR1 SQVTM and CDR2 ANQGSEA. The ends were cut back, 6 bases at V and 7 bases at J, with 15 bases in the middle. The CDR3 runs to 12 residues.